This TCR beta chain stems from a study of T cells in Graves' hyperthyroidism and ophthalmopathy. Amplification of TCR beta CDR3 regions was performed using RNA transcripts as template. The HTBI primer set was used in a first-round RT-PCR of the TCR CDR3. Each CDR3 protein is one row after TCRdb ran MiXCR on the multiplex PCR reads. The data show approximately 600,000 distinct CDR3 sequences, 20% to 25% seen once. Duration under 3 months, a NOSPECS grade of at least 4, and a Clinical Activity Score of at least 3 characterized the ophthalmopathy patients. Those patients with uncontrolled infection, other autoimmune disease, pregnancy or lactation were excluded. Diagnoses were made from clinical symptoms, serum measures (thyroxine and TRAb), thyroid ultrasound and orbital computed tomography. Fresh peripheral blood, less than 11 ml of it, supplied the PBMCs. This clonotype was seen many times. Germline CDR1 and CDR2: MNHNS and SASEGT. CDR3 length equals 15 residues. V lost 1 base to trimming and J lost 4 bases, with 10 bases between them.

The chain recombines TRBV6-1 with TRBJ1-4; possible D gene TRBD1, 5 bases. The clonotype was recovered from a man in his thirties or forties with Graves' ophthalmopathy. What was sequenced was blood. CDR3 coding DNA: TGTGCCAGCAGTGAAGACCGGGGACTTAATGAAAAACTGTTTTTT. Amino acids: CASSEDRGLNEKLFF.